The present T cell receptor (beta chain) was sequenced within a study of shared T cell receptors in the human thymus. This CDR3 is 15 amino acids long. The V end lost 7 bases, the J end lost 4 bases, and 19 bases lay between the germline ends. Per the germline V gene, CDR1 is MNHEY and CDR2 is SMNVEV (reference sequence). Clones were read by immunoSEQ multiplex PCR, and TCRdb kept only the in-frame ones, dropping some. The table shows roughly 410,000 clones, with 95% occurring only once. This TCR was recovered from a human donor. Sequenced material: thymocytes. J is TRBJ1-2 and V is TRBV27; perhaps TRBD1 as D (6 bases). For the CDR3, the DNA is TGTGCCAGCATGGGGGGAGGACAGCGATTCTATGGCTACACCTTC. Its translation is CASMGGGQRFYGYTF.